This T cell receptor beta chain originates from a study of blood T cell repertoires in COVID-19. Across the whole study: Sites across the United States, Italy and Spain contributed samples from acute and convalescent COVID-19.

V was clipped by 1 base and J by 3 bases; unmatched bases: 7. Germline-derived CDR1 and CDR2 are LNHDA and SQIVND (reference sequence). There are 16 residues in the CDR3. Measured with immunoSEQ multiplex PCR; TCRdb has only the in-frame clones, and not every one. The sample contains some 190,000 clones, over 75% of which appear only once. The sample taken for sequencing was peripheral blood. The chain employs TRBV19 and TRBJ1-2, with 8 bases identical to TRBD1. This clonotype was sampled from a human donor with active or convalescent COVID-19. The donor label of this sample is uncertain. The CDR3 DNA sequence: TGTGCCAGTAGTATAGGCCAGGGGGCAGGGGACTATGGCTACACCTTC. Amino acids: CASSIGQGAGDYGYTF.